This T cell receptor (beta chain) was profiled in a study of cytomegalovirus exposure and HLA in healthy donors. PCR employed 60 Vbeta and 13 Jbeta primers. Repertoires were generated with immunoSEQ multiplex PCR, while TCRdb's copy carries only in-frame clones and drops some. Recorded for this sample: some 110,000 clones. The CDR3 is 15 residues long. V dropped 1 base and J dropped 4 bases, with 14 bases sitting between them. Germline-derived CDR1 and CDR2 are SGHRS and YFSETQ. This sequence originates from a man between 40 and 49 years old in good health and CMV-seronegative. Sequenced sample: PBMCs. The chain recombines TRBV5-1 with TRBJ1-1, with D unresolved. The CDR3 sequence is CASSLLLTEGTEAFF. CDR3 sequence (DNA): TGCGCCAGCAGCTTGTTGCTAACGGAGGGCACTGAAGCTTTCTTT.